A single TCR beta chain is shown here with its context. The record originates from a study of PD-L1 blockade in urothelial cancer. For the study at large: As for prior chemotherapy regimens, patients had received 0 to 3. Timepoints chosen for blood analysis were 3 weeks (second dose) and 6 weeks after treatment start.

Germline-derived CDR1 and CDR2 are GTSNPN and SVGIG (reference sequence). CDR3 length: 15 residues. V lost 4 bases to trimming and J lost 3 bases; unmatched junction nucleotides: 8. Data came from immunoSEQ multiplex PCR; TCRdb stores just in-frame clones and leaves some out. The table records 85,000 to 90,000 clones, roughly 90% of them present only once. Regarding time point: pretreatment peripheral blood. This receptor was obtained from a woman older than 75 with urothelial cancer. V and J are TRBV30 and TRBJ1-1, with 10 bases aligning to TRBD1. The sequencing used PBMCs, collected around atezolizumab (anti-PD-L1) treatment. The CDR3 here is CAWNARGQGHTEAFF. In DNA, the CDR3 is TGTGCCTGGAACGCCCGGGGACAGGGGCACACTGAAGCTTTCTTT.